Listed below are T cell receptor beta chains from one sample, sequenced in a study of sequential checkpoint blockade in melanoma. Profiling relied on immunoSEQ multiplex PCR, and the TCRdb table lists in-frame clones only, not all of them. Among approximately 450 clones listed, roughly 20% were seen once. The specimen comprised tumor tissue (inferred from file names), sampled from a patient given nivolumab and ipilimumab in sequence. The receptors shown here come from a human donor with melanoma. Each CDR3 is given with its conserved first and last residue. The order of the fields is J gene, V gene, CDR3 protein.

>TRBJ2-6|TRBV1
CTSSQNVQNPAGSGANVLTF
>TRBJ1-2|TRBV28
CASSIVGVRTYGYTF
>TRBJ1-2|TRBV4-1
CASSQGQGAAHGYTF
>TRBJ2-4|TRBV6-8
CASSYSGRENIQYF
>TRBJ2-3|TRBV6-8
CASSTRHLGADTQYF
>TRBJ1-2|TRBV9
CASSGTGAQLSPPF
>TRBJ2-5|TRBV7-6
CASSSSGTWGETQYF
>TRBJ2-1|TRBV11-3
CASRPSGGAGNEQFF
>TRBJ1-1|TRBV19
CASSLAQGNTEAFF
>TRBJ1-1|TRBV5-1
CASSPGHGDSNTEAFF
>TRBJ2-1|TRBV6-8
CASRIYRDSYNEQFF
>TRBJ2-7|TRBV11-3
CASSLYGIRDEQYF
>TRBJ2-3|TRBV6-8
CASNPWNTDTQYF
>TRBJ1-6|TRBV6-8
CASSYKGERSPLHF
>TRBJ2-1|TRBV9
CASSDEPGPNEQFF
>TRBJ1-3|TRBV28
CASSSPPGGRFGNTIYF
>TRBJ2-1|TRBV12-5
CASSAVNEQFF
>TRBJ1-5|TRBV28
CASSSHGTLLSTQHF
>TRBJ2-5|TRBV7-2
CASNRDSQETQYF
>TRBJ2-7|TRBV5-1
CASSLSVQGIAYEQYF
>TRBJ1-1|TRBV11-3
CASSKNTGNTEAFF
>TRBJ1-5|TRBV28
CASSLEGRTVPNQPQHF
>TRBJ2-7|TRBV11-3
CASSPSFDRSNYEQYF
>TRBJ2-1|TRBV6-8
CASSPAMGSAYNEQFF
>TRBJ2-1|TRBV18
CASSPAGLAGPPFF
>TRBJ1-3|TRBV15
CATSSLRGSSGNTIYF
>TRBJ1-1|TRBV9
CASSVEGGHDTEAFF
>TRBJ1-1|TRBV18
CASSRGTGNTEAFF
>TRBJ1-2|TRBV11-3
CASSLAPAVRGYTF
>TRBJ1-1|TRBV18
CASSLQNTEAFF
>TRBJ2-6|TRBV11-3
CASSSYLQLSGANVLTF
>TRBJ1-3|TRBV11-3
CASHVGLTGRGNTIYF
>TRBJ1-5|TRBV28
CASSKTKGQGRNQPQHF